A single sample gave rise to the 30 T cell receptor beta chains below, sequenced in a study of control samples from healthy donors and cancer patients. Repertoires were generated with immunoSEQ multiplex PCR, while TCRdb's copy carries only in-frame clones and drops some. The sample holds 150,000 or so clones, 91% seen once. Sequenced material: blood. Receptors were obtained from a man aged 18 to 30 in good health.

V and J are TRBV19 and TRBJ2-3; no clear D gene. CDR1 is LNHDA, CDR2 SQIVND, per germline (reference sequence). The V end was cut by 1 base, the J end by 0 bases, with 8 bases between. The CDR3 extends over 15 amino acids. The CDR3 region is CASSIGGSSTDTQYF. CDR3 nucleotide sequence: TGTGCCAGTAGTATAGGCGGTTCTAGCACAGATACGCAGTATTTT.

The chain carries TRBV15 and TRBJ2-5; possibly TRBD1 for D (6 bases). Trimming pared 5 bases from V and 7 bases from J, leaving 32 bases between. CDR1 LNHNV and CDR2 YYDKDF come from the germline V gene (reference sequence). The CDR3 length is 19 residues. CDR3 residues: CATSPRDRDIKKLRGTQYF. CDR3 in DNA: TGTGCCACCAGCCCCCGAGACCGGGACATCAAGAAACTAAGAGGGACCCAGTACTTC. Based on the CDR3 plus reference TRBV15 and TRBJ2-5, the full variable domain is DAMVIQNPRYQVTQFGKPVTLSCSQTLNHNVMYWYQQKSSQAPKLLFHYYDKDFNNEADTPDNFQSRRPNTSFCFLDIRSPGLGDTAMYLCATSPRDRDIKKLRGTQYFGPGTRLLVL.

The CDR3 bases are TGTGCCAGCAGCTTAGTTGGTTCAGAATTCCCAGAGACCCAGTACTTC. Residues: CASSLVGSEFPETQYF. The chain uses TRBV7-9 and TRBJ2-5; D gene unclear. Trimming stripped 1 base from V and 4 bases from J, with 16 bases between. CDR1 and CDR2 from the germline V gene are SEHNR and FQNEAQ (reference sequence). The CDR3 is 16 residues long. The whole variable domain, filled in from reference TRBV7-9 and TRBJ2-5, reads DTGVSQNPRHKITKRGQNVTFRCDPISEHNRLYWYRQTLGQGPEFLTYFQNEAQLEKSRLLSDRFSAERPKGSFSTLEIQRTEQGDSAMYLCASSLVGSEFPETQYFGPGTRLLVL.

This chain uses TRBV28 with TRBJ2-7, with 7 nucleotides matching TRBD1. This CDR3 comprises 13 residues. Germline V gene lookup returns CDR1 MDHEN and CDR2 SYDVKM. J lost 7 bases, V lost 6 bases, and 9 bases had no gene match. The CDR3 nucleotides read TGTGCCAGCAGCCCCGGACAGGCCCTTGAGCAGTACTTC. Protein: CASSPGQALEQYF.

The genes are TRBV5-1 and TRBJ1-4; D remains unclear. Per the germline V gene, CDR1 is SGHRS and CDR2 is YFSETQ. This CDR3 region has 15 residues. Trimming took 1 base from V and 4 from J, leaving 11 bases between them. The CDR3 sequence: CASSLTDKNNEKLFF. The DNA for the CDR3 is TGCGCCAGCAGCTTGACGGATAAGAATAATGAAAAACTGTTTTTT.

J is TRBJ1-2 and V is TRBV19; 9 bases map to TRBD1. Germline CDR1 reads LNHDA; CDR2 reads SQIVND (reference sequence). The CDR3 spans 14 residues. With V trimmed by 5 bases and J by 7 bases, 8 bases remained unmatched. The CDR3 nucleotides read TGTGCCAGTAGTTGGGGACAGGGACCGGGTGGCTACACCTTC. This gives the protein CASSWGQGPGGYTF.

The chain couples TRBV19 to TRBJ1-1, with a weak D call TRBD1 (5 bases). Germline V gene sequence: CDR1 LNHDA, CDR2 SQIVND (reference sequence). V lost 6 bases and J 8 bases, leaving 19 bases between the germline ends. The length of the CDR3 is 14 residues. The CDR3 here is CASRSVAGSTEAFF. The CDR3 coding sequence is TGTGCCAGTAGATCAGTTGCAGGGTCGACCGAAGCTTTCTTT.

This clone turned up a few times. V and J are TRBV6-5 and TRBJ1-3, with D tentatively TRBD1 (6 bases). The CDR3 covers 15 residues. Germline V CDR1 and CDR2: MNHEY, SVGAGI. The V and J ends lost 7 bases and 2 bases respectively, with 15 bases between them. The CDR3 loop is CASTISGHTGNTIYF. The CDR3 coding sequence is TGTGCCAGCACTATCTCGGGACATACTGGAAACACCATATATTTT.

The chain links TRBV28 to TRBJ1-3, with 7 positions matching TRBD1. Germline assignment: CDR1 MDHEN and CDR2 SYDVKM. The CDR3 is 14 residues long. V lost 9 bases, J lost 2 bases, and 7 bases stayed unmatched. Here the CDR3 reads CASEQGVPGNTIYF. The CDR3 nucleotides are TGTGCCAGTGAGCAGGGGGTCCCTGGAAACACCATATATTTT.

The chain recombines TRBV6-1 with TRBJ1-5; possible D gene TRBD1, 6 bases. V shed 2 bases and J shed 6 bases, with 23 bases lying between them. The CDR3 is made up of 18 amino acids. The germline V gene has CDR1 MNHNS and CDR2 SASEGT. The CDR3 protein is CASSERLGRGKVGQPQHF. The CDR3 DNA sequence: TGTGCCAGCAGTGAAAGGTTGGGTAGGGGGAAGGTGGGTCAGCCCCAGCATTTT.

For this clone: The sample has other DNA sequences that encode this CDR3 too. The chain uses TRBV6-4 and TRBJ2-3; a weak D match, TRBD1 (6 bases). This CDR3 is built from 14 residues. CDR1 and CDR2 from the germline V gene are MRHNA and SNTAGT. The germline V and J ends were trimmed by 3 bases and 1 base, with 8 bases remaining between them. The CDR3 region is CASSEAGGTDTQYF. The CDR3 DNA reads as TGTGCCAGCAGTGAGGCAGGGGGCACAGATACGCAGTATTTT.

The chain carries TRBV19 and TRBJ1-4; no firm D call. This CDR3 is 12 amino acids long. Germline assignment: CDR1 LNHDA and CDR2 SQIVND (reference sequence). The V and J ends lost 1 base and 12 bases respectively, with 9 bases between them. In DNA form, the CDR3 reads TGTGCCAGTAGTATAGTGGCCGGACAACTGTTTTTT. It is translated as CASSIVAGQLFF.

This chain links TRBV5-1 with TRBJ1-4; no definite D call. The V gene's germline CDR1 is SGHRS and CDR2 YFSETQ. The CDR3 is 14 amino acids. The V end lost 1 base, the J end lost 10 bases, and 14 bases lay between the germline ends. The DNA of the CDR3 is TGCGCCAGCAGCTTGTCTAGGGTGGAGGGAAAACTGTTTTTT. Translated: CASSLSRVEGKLFF. The complete variable domain, with remaining parts taken from reference TRBV5-1 and TRBJ1-4, reads KAGVTQTPRYLIKTRGQQVTLSCSPISGHRSVSWYQQTPGQGLQFLFEYFSETQRNKGNFPGRFSGRQFSNSRSEMNVSTLELGDSALYLCASSLSRVEGKLFFGSGTQLSVL.

The V gene is TRBV5-1, the J gene TRBJ2-5; D is ambiguous. With 3 bases removed from V and 2 bases from J, the gap between germline ends came to 5 bases. CDR1 is SGHRS, CDR2 YFSETQ, per germline. This CDR3 contains 12 residues. This CDR3 reads CASSWGQETQYF. In DNA form, the CDR3 reads TGCGCCAGCAGCTGGGGACAAGAGACCCAGTACTTC.

The chain joins TRBV7-9 to TRBJ1-1; perhaps TRBD1 as D (6 bases). The germline V gene encodes CDR1 SEHNR and CDR2 FQNEAQ (reference sequence). This CDR3 has 13 residues. V shed 2 bases and J shed 10 bases, with 14 bases lying between them. This chain's CDR3 is CASSLRQGFAAFF. CDR3 nucleotides: TGTGCCAGCAGCTTACGGCAGGGGTTTGCAGCTTTCTTT.

A single count supports this clone. The rearrangement uses TRBV7-2 and TRBJ1-4; possible D gene TRBD1, 5 bases. CDR3 length: 16 amino acids. From germline, CDR1 is SGHTA and CDR2 FQGNSA. Trimming removed 0 bases at V and 5 bases at J, with 13 bases between. The CDR3 DNA sequence: TGTGCCAGCAGCTTAGCGCTCGGGACCCGGAATGAAAAACTGTTTTTT. It is translated as CASSLALGTRNEKLFF.

The chain has TRBV15 and TRBJ1-1; D is undetermined. CDR1 is LNHNV and CDR2 is YYDKDF in the germline V gene (reference sequence). Trimming cost V 5 bases and J 5 bases, with 15 bases left between them. CDR3 size: 14 residues. CDR3 DNA sequence: TGTGCCACCAGCCGGTGGGCGGAAGGGACTGAAGCTTTCTTT. Translating it yields CATSRWAEGTEAFF.

V gene TRBV11-2 combines with J gene TRBJ1-4; weak D call: TRBD1 (6 bases). Looked up from germline, CDR1 is SGHAT and CDR2 is FQNNGV. Between the trimmed V and J ends, which lost 1 base and 0 bases, there was a span of 12 bases. The CDR3 runs 17 residues. The CDR3 reads CASSLGRGIATNEKLFF. The CDR3 nucleotides read TGTGCCAGCAGCTTAGGCAGGGGCATTGCAACTAATGAAAAACTGTTTTTT.

The V gene is TRBV19, the J gene TRBJ1-2; 7 bases align to TRBD1. Germline assignment: CDR1 LNHDA and CDR2 SQIVND (reference sequence). The CDR3 sequence is 11 residues long. Trimming took 11 bases from V and 8 from J; bases not matched to a gene: 8. DNA of the CDR3: TGTGCCGGTTGGACAGGCGAAGGCTACACCTTC. It codes for CAGWTGEGYTF.

DNA of the CDR3: TGTGCCAGCAGCTTAGCGGTTGAAGCTTTCTTT. Protein sequence: CASSLAVEAFF. This chain uses TRBV7-9 with TRBJ1-1, with D hard to call. V was shortened by 0 bases and J by 7 bases, with 3 bases between the two germline ends. The CDR3 sequence is 11 residues long. Per the germline V gene, CDR1 is SEHNR and CDR2 is FQNEAQ (reference sequence).

This clone was detected once. The V and J genes are TRBV27 and TRBJ1-2; D gene uncertain. CDR3 length: 15 residues. The V and J ends lost 2 bases and 4 bases respectively, with 14 bases between them. Germline lookup yields CDR1 MNHEY and CDR2 SMNVEV (reference sequence). In DNA, the CDR3 is TGTGCCAGCAGTTTAAAGGGCGGGCCGGGCTATGGCTACACCTTC. Translated, it gives CASSLKGGPGYGYTF.

The genes are TRBV27 and TRBJ2-2; 13 positions agree with TRBD2. Germline CDR1 MNHEY, CDR2 SMNVEV (reference sequence). This CDR3 has 14 amino acids. V trimming: 10 bases; J trimming: 6 bases; junction bases outside the gene matches: 5. The CDR3 protein is CATGTSGDAGELFF. The CDR3 coding sequence is TGTGCCACCGGGACTAGCGGGGACGCCGGGGAGCTGTTTTTT.

J is TRBJ2-3 and V is TRBV4-1; D is uncertain. The V gene's germline CDR1 is MGHRA and CDR2 YSYEKL. V lost 0 bases to trimming and J lost 8 bases, with 15 bases between them. The CDR3 has 15 amino acids. Written as DNA, the CDR3 is TGCGCCAGCAGCCAAGATGGGAAGCCGACGGTTACGCAGTATTTT. Its translation: CASSQDGKPTVTQYF.

The rearrangement joins TRBV18 to TRBJ1-4; 8 bases align to TRBD1. Trimming removed 6 bases from V and 3 bases from J; junction bases left unmatched: 3. The CDR3 loop spans 14 amino acids. Germline V gene lookup returns CDR1 KGHSH and CDR2 LQKENI. The CDR3 DNA reads as TGTGCCAGCTCCAAACAGGGGGCTAATGAAAAACTGTTTTTT. Protein sequence: CASSKQGANEKLFF.

Only one count was recorded for this clone. The chain has TRBV27 and TRBJ2-5; possibly TRBD1 for D (7 bases). CDR1 is MNHEY, CDR2 SMNVEV, per germline (reference sequence). V gave up 5 bases and J gave up 5 bases, with 18 bases separating them. This CDR3 has 15 residues. This CDR3 reads CASSQAGGFGETQYF. CDR3 DNA sequence: TGTGCCAGCAGTCAGGCAGGGGGGTTCGGGGAGACCCAGTACTTC.

This chain joins TRBV6-2 or TRBV6-3 and TRBJ2-7; tentatively, D is TRBD2 (7 bases). The germline CDR1 and CDR2 sequences are MNHEY and SVGEGT. The CDR3 spans 14 residues. Trimming pared 0 bases from V and 4 bases from J, leaving 10 bases between. CDR3 amino acids: CASSYSRGGYEQYF. The CDR3, as DNA: TGTGCCAGCAGTTACTCCAGGGGAGGGTACGAGCAGTACTTC.

The genes are TRBV14 and TRBJ1-2; perhaps TRBD1 as D (6 bases). The V end was cut by 4 bases, the J end by 4 bases, with 22 bases between. Per the germline V gene, CDR1 is SGHDN and CDR2 is FVKESK. The CDR3 covers 17 residues. The DNA for the CDR3 is TGTGCCAGCAGCCCTGCCGGGACATTGATCTTTAGCTATGGCTACACCTTC. Translation: CASSPAGTLIFSYGYTF.

V gene TRBV27 combines with J gene TRBJ1-6; TRBD1 is a possible D gene (5 bases). This CDR3 comprises 15 residues. Germline CDR1 reads MNHEY; CDR2 reads SMNVEV (reference sequence). With 2 bases removed from V and 10 bases from J, the gap between germline ends came to 15 bases. CDR3 amino acids: CASSLEGGGGSPLHF. CDR3 bases: TGTGCCAGCAGTTTAGAGGGCGGGGGGGGATCACCCCTCCACTTT.

The genes are TRBV5-6 and TRBJ2-7, with D possibly called TRBD1 or TRBD2 (5 bases each). From germline, CDR1 is SGHDT and CDR2 YYEEEE. V lost 1 base to trimming and J lost 1 base, with 15 bases between them. The CDR3 spans 16 residues. CDR3 amino acids: CASSLRGVGVSYEQYF. CDR3 coding DNA: TGTGCCAGCAGCTTGAGAGGGGTGGGGGTTTCCTACGAGCAGTACTTC.

CDR3 nucleotide sequence: TGTGCCAGCAATCCGACAGGGAGGGGCTACGAGCAGTACTTC. Amino acid sequence: CASNPTGRGYEQYF. The V gene is TRBV27, the J gene TRBJ2-7; either TRBD1 or TRBD2 may supply D (7 bases each). CDR3 size: 14 residues. Trimming took 7 bases from V and 3 from J, leaving 16 bases between them. CDR1 and CDR2 (germline): MNHEY, SMNVEV (reference sequence).